This TCR beta chain was recovered during a study of blood T cell repertoires in COVID-19. Turning to the study itself: The United States, Italy and Spain supplied acute and convalescent COVID-19 samples. Sources were T cells, B-cell-depleted T cells, or PBMCs; the material itself was cDNA or gDNA.

With 3 bases clipped from V and 5 bases from J, the junction kept 7 bases outside the gene matches. Germline CDR1 and CDR2: SGHRS and YFSETQ. The CDR3 length is 15 residues. In the authors' workflow: Nucleated cell number was recorded as an estimate derived from reference gene primer amplification. Produced via immunoSEQ multiplex PCR; TCRdb's table is partial and in-frame only. Clone size and the V and J calls come from that table; the DNA yielded D and trimming. The data hold under 95,000 clones, with approximately 78% observed a single time. This clonotype originated in a woman aged 80 or over with acute or convalescent COVID-19. The genes are TRBV5-1 and TRBJ2-1; 8 nucleotides agree with TRBD2. The sequenced sample consisted of peripheral blood. CDR3 coding DNA: TGCGCCAGCAGCTGGGCGGGGGGACAAAACAATGAGCAGTTCTTC. It translates to CASSWAGGQNNEQFF.